The 6 T cell receptor beta chains below all came from one sample that was sequenced in a study of neoadjuvant anti-PD-1 for oral cavity cancer. Clones were read by immunoSEQ multiplex PCR, and TCRdb kept only the in-frame ones, dropping some. The table lists 5,500 to 8,500 clones, over 60% of them singletons. The input for sequencing was PBMCs, taken before nivolumab (anti-PD-1) treatment. These receptors all come from a person aged 40-85 years with oral cavity squamous cell carcinoma.

The V gene is TRBV19, the J gene TRBJ1-6, with a tentative D call TRBD1 (5 bases). The germline V and J ends were trimmed by 3 bases and 6 bases, with 15 bases remaining between them. From germline, CDR1 is LNHDA and CDR2 SQIVND (reference sequence). The CDR3 is 16 amino acids. CDR3 DNA sequence: TGTGCCAGTAGTATGGCGTTCGACAGCCCTAATTCACCCCTCCACTTT. This sequence encodes CASSMAFDSPNSPLHF. The complete variable domain, with remaining parts taken from reference TRBV19 and TRBJ1-6, reads DGGITQSPKYLFRKEGQNVTLSCEQNLNHDAMYWYRQDPGQGLRLIYYSQIVNDFQKGDIAEGYSVSREKKESFPLTVTSAQKNPTAFYLCASSMAFDSPNSPLHFGNGTRLTVT.

The chain links TRBV6-1 to TRBJ1-6; 7 bases map to TRBD1. Trimming removed 11 bases from V and 3 bases from J; junction bases left unmatched: 4. Germline assignment: CDR1 MNHNS and CDR2 SASEGT. This CDR3 region has 13 residues. CDR3 sequence (DNA): TGTGCCGGGCGGGACAGCTATAATTCACCCCTCCACTTT. Its translation: CAGRDSYNSPLHF.

This clone came up a few times. The rearrangement joins TRBV4-3 to TRBJ1-4, with a weak D call TRBD1 (6 bases). CDR1 and CDR2 (germline): LGHNA, YSLEER. V was shortened by 0 bases and J by 8 bases, with 13 bases between the two germline ends. The CDR3 contains 15 residues. The CDR3 DNA is TGCGCCAGCAGCCAAGATGGAACAGGGAAGGAAAAACTGTTTTTT. This sequence encodes CASSQDGTGKEKLFF.

The V gene is TRBV6-1, the J gene TRBJ1-1; D not certain. This CDR3 contains 13 residues. Germline loops: CDR1 MNHNS, CDR2 SASEGT. Trimming took off 6 bases at V and 3 bases at J, with 11 bases between the two ends. CDR3 sequence (DNA): TGTGCCAGCAGCAAGGAGGTGTACACTGAAGCTTTCTTT. Protein: CASSKEVYTEAFF.

The V and J genes are TRBV6-5 and TRBJ1-3; D ambiguous. V was cut by 5 bases and J by 3 bases, with 14 bases left in between. The CDR3 is 15 residues long. CDR1 and CDR2 from the germline V gene are MNHEY and SVGAGI. CDR3 loop: CASSADGSSGNTIYF. The CDR3 DNA is TGTGCCAGCAGTGCTGACGGATCAAGTGGAAACACCATATATTTT.

The chain has TRBV2 and TRBJ1-3; tentatively, D is TRBD1 (6 bases). Germline CDR1 reads SNHLY; CDR2 reads FYNNEI. V lost 5 bases, J lost 2 bases, and 10 bases lay in between. The CDR3 extends over 14 amino acids. The CDR3 DNA reads TGTGCCAGCAGTTCCGGGACAACTGGAAACACCATATATTTT. Protein product: CASSSGTTGNTIYF. Drawing the rest from reference TRBV2 and TRBJ1-3, the complete variable domain is EPEVTQTPSHQVTQMGQEVILRCVPISNHLYFYWYRQILGQKVEFLVSFYNNEISEKSEIFDDQFSVERPDGSNFTLKIRSTKLEDSAMYFCASSSGTTGNTIYFGEGSWLTVV.